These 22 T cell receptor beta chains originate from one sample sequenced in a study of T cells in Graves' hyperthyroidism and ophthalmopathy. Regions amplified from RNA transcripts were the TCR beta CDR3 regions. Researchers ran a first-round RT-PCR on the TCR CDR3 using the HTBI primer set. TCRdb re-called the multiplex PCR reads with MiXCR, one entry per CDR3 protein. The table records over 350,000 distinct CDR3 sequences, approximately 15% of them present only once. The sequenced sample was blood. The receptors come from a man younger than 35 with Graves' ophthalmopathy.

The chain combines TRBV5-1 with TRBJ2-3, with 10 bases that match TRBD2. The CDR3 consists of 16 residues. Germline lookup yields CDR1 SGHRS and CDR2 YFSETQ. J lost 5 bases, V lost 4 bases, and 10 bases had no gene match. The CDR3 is CASSQVLAGAGDTQYF. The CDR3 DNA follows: TGCGCCAGCAGCCAAGTTCTAGCGGGAGCTGGAGATACGCAGTATTTT.

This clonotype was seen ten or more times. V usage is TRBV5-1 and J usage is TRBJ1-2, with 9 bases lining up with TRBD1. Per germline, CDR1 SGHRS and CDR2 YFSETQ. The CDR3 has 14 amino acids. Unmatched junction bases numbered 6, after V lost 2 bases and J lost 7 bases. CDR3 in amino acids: CASSFRDRAGGYTF. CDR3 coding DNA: TGCGCCAGCAGCTTCAGGGACAGGGCCGGTGGCTACACCTTC. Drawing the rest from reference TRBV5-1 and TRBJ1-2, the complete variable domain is KAGVTQTPRYLIKTRGQQVTLSCSPISGHRSVSWYQQTPGQGLQFLFEYFSETQRNKGNFPGRFSGRQFSNSRSEMNVSTLELGDSALYLCASSFRDRAGGYTFGSGTRLTVV.

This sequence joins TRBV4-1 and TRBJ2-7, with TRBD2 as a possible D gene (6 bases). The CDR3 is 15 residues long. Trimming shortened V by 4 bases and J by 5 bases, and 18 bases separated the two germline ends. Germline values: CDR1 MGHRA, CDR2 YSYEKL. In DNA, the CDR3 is TGCGCCAGCAGCCTTCAAGGCGGGATCCTAGACGAGCAGTACTTC. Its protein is CASSLQGGILDEQYF.

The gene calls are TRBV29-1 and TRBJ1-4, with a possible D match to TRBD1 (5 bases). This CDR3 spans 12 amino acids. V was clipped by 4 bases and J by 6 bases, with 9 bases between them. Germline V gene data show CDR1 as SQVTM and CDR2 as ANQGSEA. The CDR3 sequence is CSVAAGDEKLFF. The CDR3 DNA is TGCAGCGTTGCGGCGGGGGATGAAAAACTGTTTTTT.

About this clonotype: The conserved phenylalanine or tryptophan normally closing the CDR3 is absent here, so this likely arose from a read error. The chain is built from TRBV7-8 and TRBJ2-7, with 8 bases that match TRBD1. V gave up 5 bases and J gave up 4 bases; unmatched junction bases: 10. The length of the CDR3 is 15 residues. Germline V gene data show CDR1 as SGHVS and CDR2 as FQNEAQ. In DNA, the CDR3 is TGTGCCAGCAGCCCCCCCGGCAGGGGGCCTTACGAGCAGTACCTC. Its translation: CASSPPGRGPYEQYL.

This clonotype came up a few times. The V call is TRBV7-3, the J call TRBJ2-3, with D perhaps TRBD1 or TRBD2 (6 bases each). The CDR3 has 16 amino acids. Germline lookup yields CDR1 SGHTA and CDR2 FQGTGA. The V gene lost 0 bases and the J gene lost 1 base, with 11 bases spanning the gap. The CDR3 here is CASSLTIRGGTDTQYF. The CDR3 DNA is TGTGCCAGCAGCTTAACTATAAGGGGGGGCACAGATACGCAGTATTTT.

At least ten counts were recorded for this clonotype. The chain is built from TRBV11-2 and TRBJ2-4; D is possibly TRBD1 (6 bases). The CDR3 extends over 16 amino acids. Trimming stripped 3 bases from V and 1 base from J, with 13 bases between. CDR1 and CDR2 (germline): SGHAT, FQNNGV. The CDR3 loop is CASSLSGTNAKNIQYF. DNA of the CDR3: TGTGCCAGCAGCTTGTCAGGGACAAATGCCAAAAACATTCAGTACTTC. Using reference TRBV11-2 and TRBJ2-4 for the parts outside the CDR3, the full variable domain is EAGVAQSPRYKIIEKRQSVAFWCNPISGHATLYWYQQILGQGPKLLIQFQNNGVVDDSQLPKDRFSAERLKGVDSTLKIQPAKLEDSAVYLCASSLSGTNAKNIQYFGAGTRLSVL.

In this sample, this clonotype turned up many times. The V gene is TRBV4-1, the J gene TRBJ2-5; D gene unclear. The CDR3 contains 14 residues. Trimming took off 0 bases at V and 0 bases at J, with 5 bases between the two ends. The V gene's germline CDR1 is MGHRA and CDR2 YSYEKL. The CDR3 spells CASSQDPYQETQYF. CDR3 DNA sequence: TGCGCCAGCAGCCAAGATCCGTACCAAGAGACCCAGTACTTC.

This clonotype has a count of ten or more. This CDR3 is CSGPAGGLGDTQYF. The CDR3 DNA sequence: TGCAGTGGACCGGCGGGAGGGCTGGGGGATACGCAGTATTTT. The chain carries TRBV20-1 and TRBJ2-3; TRBD2 agrees at 9 bases. Trimming took 7 bases from V and 6 from J; bases not matched to a gene: 11. CDR1 is DFQATT and CDR2 is SNEGSKA in the germline V gene (reference sequence). The CDR3 spans 14 residues.

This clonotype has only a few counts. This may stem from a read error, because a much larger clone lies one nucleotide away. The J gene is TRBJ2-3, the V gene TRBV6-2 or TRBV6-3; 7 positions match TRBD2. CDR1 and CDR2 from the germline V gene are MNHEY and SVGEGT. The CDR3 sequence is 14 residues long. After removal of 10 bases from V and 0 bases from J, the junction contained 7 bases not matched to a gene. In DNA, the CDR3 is TGTGCCAACAAGGTTAGCGGGAGCACAGATACGCAGTATTTT. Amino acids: CANKVSGSTDTQYF.

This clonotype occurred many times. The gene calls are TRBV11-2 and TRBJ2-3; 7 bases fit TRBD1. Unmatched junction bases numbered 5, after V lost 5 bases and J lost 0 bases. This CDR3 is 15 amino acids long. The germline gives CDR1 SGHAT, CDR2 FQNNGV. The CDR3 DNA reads TGTGCCAGCAGCACGGGGACAGCTAGCACAGATACGCAGTATTTT. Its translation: CASSTGTASTDTQYF.

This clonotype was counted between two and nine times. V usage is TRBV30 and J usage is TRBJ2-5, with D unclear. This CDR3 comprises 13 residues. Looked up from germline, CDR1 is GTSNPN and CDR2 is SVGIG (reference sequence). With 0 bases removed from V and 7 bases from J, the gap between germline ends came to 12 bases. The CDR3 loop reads CAWSVGNPGTQYF. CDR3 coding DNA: TGTGCCTGGAGTGTAGGCAACCCAGGGACCCAGTACTTC.

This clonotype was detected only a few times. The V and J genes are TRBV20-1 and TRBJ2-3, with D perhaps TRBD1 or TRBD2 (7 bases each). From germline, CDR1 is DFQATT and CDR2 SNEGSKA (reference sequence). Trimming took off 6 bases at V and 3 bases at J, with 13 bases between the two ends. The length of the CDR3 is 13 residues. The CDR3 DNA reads TGCAGTGCAGACCAGGGGGGGACAGATACGCAGTATTTT. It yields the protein CSADQGGTDTQYF.

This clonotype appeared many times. The DNA of the CDR3 is TGTGCCAGCAGTTACTCAGGGCGGGAATATGGCTACACCTTC. Encoded protein: CASSYSGREYGYTF. This chain joins TRBV6-5 and TRBJ1-2; the D is unclear. The CDR3 sequence is 14 residues long. V was clipped by 0 bases and J by 5 bases, with 10 bases between them. The germline V gene has CDR1 MNHEY and CDR2 SVGAGI.

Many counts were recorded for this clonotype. CDR3 loop: CASSLTTGYSNQPQHF. Here the CDR3 DNA reads TGTGCCAGCAGCCTCACGACAGGTTATAGCAATCAGCCCCAGCATTTT. The chain carries TRBV27 and TRBJ1-5; TRBD1 might be the D (6 bases). Germline V gives CDR1 MNHEY, CDR2 SMNVEV (reference sequence). The V and J ends lost 6 bases and 0 bases respectively, with 15 bases between them. The CDR3 length is 16 residues.

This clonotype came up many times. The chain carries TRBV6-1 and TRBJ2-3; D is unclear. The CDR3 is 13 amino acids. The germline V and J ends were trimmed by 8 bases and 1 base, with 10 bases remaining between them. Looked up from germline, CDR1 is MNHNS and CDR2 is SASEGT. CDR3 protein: CASRRAGTDTQYF. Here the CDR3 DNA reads TGTGCCAGCCGACGCGCGGGCACAGATACGCAGTATTTT.

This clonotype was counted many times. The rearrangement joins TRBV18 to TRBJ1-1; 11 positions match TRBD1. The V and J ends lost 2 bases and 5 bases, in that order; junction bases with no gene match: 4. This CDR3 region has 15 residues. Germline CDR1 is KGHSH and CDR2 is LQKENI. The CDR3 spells CASSPGQGARTEAFF. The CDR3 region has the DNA TGTGCCAGCTCACCAGGACAGGGGGCGCGTACTGAAGCTTTCTTT.

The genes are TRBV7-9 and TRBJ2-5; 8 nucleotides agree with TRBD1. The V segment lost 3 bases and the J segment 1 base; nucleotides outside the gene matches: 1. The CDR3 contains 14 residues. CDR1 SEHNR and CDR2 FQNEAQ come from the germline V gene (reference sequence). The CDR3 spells CASSFDRGQETQYF. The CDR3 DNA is TGTGCCAGCAGCTTCGACAGGGGCCAAGAGACCCAGTACTTC.

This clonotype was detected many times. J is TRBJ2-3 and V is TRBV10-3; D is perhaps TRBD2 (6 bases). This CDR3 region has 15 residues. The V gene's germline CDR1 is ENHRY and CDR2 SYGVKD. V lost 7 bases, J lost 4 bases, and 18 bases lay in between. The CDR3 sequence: CAIKGGARVPDTQYF. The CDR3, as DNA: TGTGCCATCAAAGGAGGGGCTCGGGTCCCAGATACGCAGTATTTT.

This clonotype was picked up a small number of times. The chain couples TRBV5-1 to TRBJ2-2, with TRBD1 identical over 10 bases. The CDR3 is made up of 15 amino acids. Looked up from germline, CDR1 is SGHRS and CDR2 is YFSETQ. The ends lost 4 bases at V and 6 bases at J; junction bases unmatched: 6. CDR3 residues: CASSPGGQGPGELFF. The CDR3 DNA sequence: TGCGCCAGCAGCCCGGGGGGACAGGGGCCCGGGGAGCTGTTTTTT.

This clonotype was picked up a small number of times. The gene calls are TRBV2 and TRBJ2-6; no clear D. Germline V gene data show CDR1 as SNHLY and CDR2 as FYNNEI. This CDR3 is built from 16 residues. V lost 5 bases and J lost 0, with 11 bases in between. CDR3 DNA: TGTGCCAGCAGTCCCGAGGCACTCTCTGGGGCCAACGTCCTGACTTTC. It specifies CASSPEALSGANVLTF.

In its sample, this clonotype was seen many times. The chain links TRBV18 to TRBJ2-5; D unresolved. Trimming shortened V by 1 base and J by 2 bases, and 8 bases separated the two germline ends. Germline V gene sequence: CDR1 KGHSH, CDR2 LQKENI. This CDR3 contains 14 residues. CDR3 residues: CASSPQNDQETQYF. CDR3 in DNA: TGTGCCAGCTCACCACAAAACGATCAAGAGACCCAGTACTTC.